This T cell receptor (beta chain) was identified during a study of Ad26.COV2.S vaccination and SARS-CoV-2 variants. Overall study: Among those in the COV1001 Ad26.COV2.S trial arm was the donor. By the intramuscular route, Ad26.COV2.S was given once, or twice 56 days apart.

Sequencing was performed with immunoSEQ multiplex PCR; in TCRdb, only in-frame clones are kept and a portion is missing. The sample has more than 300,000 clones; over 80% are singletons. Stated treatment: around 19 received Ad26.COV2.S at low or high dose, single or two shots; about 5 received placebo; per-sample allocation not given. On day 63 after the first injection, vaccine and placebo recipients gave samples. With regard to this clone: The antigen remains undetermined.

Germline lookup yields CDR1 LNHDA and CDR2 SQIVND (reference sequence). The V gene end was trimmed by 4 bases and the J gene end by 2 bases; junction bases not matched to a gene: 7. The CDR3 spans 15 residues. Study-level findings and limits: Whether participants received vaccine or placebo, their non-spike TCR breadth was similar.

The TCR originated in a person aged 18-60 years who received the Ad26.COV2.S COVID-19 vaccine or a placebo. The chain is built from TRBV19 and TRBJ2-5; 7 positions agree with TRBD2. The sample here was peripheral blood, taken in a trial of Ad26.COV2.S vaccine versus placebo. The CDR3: CASSKFSGMQETQYF. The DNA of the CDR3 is TGTGCCAGTAGTAAGTTCAGCGGGATGCAAGAGACCCAGTACTTC.